Each of the 5 T cell receptor beta chains below was sequenced from the same sample in a study of T cells after yellow fever vaccination. TCRdb used MiXCR to reprocess the 5' RACE reads, holding one entry per CDR3 protein. In the table there are about 320,000 distinct CDR3 sequences, about 10% of which are singletons. The input for sequencing was CD4+ T cells sorted from PBMCs, taken 45 days after the yellow fever booster vaccination. The receptor set was obtained from a man aged 18 to 35 who received the YFV17D yellow fever vaccine.

The chain employs TRBV6-1 and TRBJ2-7; maybe TRBD2 (6 bases). The V and J ends lost 2 bases and 5 bases respectively, with 10 bases between them. CDR1 is MNHNS and CDR2 is SASEGT in the germline V gene. This CDR3 has 13 amino acids. The CDR3 region has the DNA TGTGCCAGCAGTGAATGGGGGGAAGACGAGCAGTACGTC. Its translation is CASSEWGEDEQYV.

J is TRBJ1-2 and V is TRBV5-6, with TRBD1 matching 7 bases. This CDR3 comprises 13 residues. Losses at the gene ends were 4 bases for V and 11 bases for J; bases not matched to a gene: 11. Germline values: CDR1 SGHDT, CDR2 YYEEEE. CDR3 sequence: CASSDFGRGYYTF. The CDR3 DNA is TGTGCCAGCAGCGACTTCGGCAGGGGGTATTACACCTTC.

V usage is TRBV4-2 and J usage is TRBJ1-2, with D maybe TRBD1 (5 bases). The CDR3 is 13 amino acids. Germline V CDR1 and CDR2: LGHNA, YNFKEQ. The V end was cut by 0 bases, the J end by 7 bases, with 9 bases between. The CDR3 nucleotides read TGTGCCAGCAGCCAAGACGAGGGGCTTGGCTACACCTTC. This translates into CASSQDEGLGYTF.

This clonotype appeared a few times. This chain connects TRBV5-1 to TRBJ2-3; D gene ambiguous. Trimming took off 3 bases at V and 4 bases at J, with 12 bases between the two ends. CDR1 is SGHRS and CDR2 is YFSETQ in the germline V gene. The CDR3 is 14 amino acids. CDR3 nucleotides: TGCGCCAGCAGCTCAGGCGCTATCTCAGATACGCAGTATTTT. It is translated as CASSSGAISDTQYF.

The chain joins TRBV28 to TRBJ1-1; D gene uncertain. Looked up from germline, CDR1 is MDHEN and CDR2 is SYDVKM. The CDR3 sequence is 11 residues long. Trimming left V 8 bases short and J 8 bases short, with 12 bases between. CDR3 nucleotides: TGTGCCAGCGCAATAAACCGAGAAGCTTTCTTT. The encoded protein is CASAINREAFF. Using reference TRBV28 and TRBJ1-1 for the parts outside the CDR3, the full variable domain is DVKVTQSSRYLVKRTGEKVFLECVQDMDHENMFWYRQDPGLGLRLIYFSYDVKMKEKGDIPEGYSVSREKKERFSLILESASTNQTSMYLCASAINREAFFGQGTRLTVV.